This T cell receptor (beta chain) was documented in a study of memory CD4+ T cells and cytomegalovirus serostatus. For the study at large: This sample comes from healthy Belgian adults, about nine CMV seropositive, 24 seronegative.

Comments on this clone: The antigen is undetermined.

General study findings and limits: Each of approximately 73 CMV-associated TCRbeta sequences occurred in one to five individuals.

Sequencing was performed with immunoSEQ multiplex PCR; in TCRdb, only in-frame clones are kept and a portion is missing. The sample has some 95,000 clones, around 80% seen once; the top ten hold 3.6%. The sort gate was single viable CD3+CD4+CD8-CD45RO+ cells for memory CD4+ T cells. Serostatus was set by detecting CMV pp150, pp28, p38, p52 IgG. The CDR3 runs to 16 residues. CDR1 and CDR2 from the germline V gene are LNHDA and SQIVND (reference sequence). The V end lost 7 bases, the J end lost 4 bases, and 22 bases lay between the germline ends. Sequenced sample: memory CD4+ T cells from blood. The rearrangement uses TRBV19 and TRBJ1-2, with D tentatively TRBD1 (6 bases). The sequence was obtained from an adult in good health and CMV-seropositive. The CDR3 spells CASTLRGTVESYGYTF. CDR3 in DNA: TGTGCCAGTACCCTTAGGGGGACCGTTGAGAGCTATGGCTACACCTTC. Looking up the rest from reference TRBV19 and TRBJ1-2 gives the full variable domain: DGGITQSPKYLFRKEGQNVTLSCEQNLNHDAMYWYRQDPGQGLRLIYYSQIVNDFQKGDIAEGYSVSREKKESFPLTVTSAQKNPTAFYLCASTLRGTVESYGYTFGSGTRLTVV.